The T cell receptor (beta chain) described here comes from a study of response to subunit inactivated influenza vaccine. Concerning this clonotype: Its cognate antigen is unknown.

Regarding the study as a whole: The study's authors posited that every seasonal influenza vaccination enlists few new T cells.

TCRdb called the RT-PCR reads again in MiXCR, with one record for every CDR3 protein. Of hundreds of thousands of distinct CDR3 sequences in the sample, 15% to 19% were seen once. The sample was PBMCs from blood, taken approximately 13 days after vaccination. The TCR was taken from a man aged 45-65 years who received an inactivated influenza vaccine.

The CDR3 DNA reads TGTGCCACCAAGGACAGCCAAGAGACCCAGTACTTC. Encoded protein: CATKDSQETQYF. J is TRBJ2-5 and V is TRBV10-3, with D perhaps TRBD1 (6 bases). Trimming removed 10 bases at V and 1 base at J, with 10 bases between. The CDR3 sequence is 12 residues long. Germline V gene sequence: CDR1 ENHRY, CDR2 SYGVKD.